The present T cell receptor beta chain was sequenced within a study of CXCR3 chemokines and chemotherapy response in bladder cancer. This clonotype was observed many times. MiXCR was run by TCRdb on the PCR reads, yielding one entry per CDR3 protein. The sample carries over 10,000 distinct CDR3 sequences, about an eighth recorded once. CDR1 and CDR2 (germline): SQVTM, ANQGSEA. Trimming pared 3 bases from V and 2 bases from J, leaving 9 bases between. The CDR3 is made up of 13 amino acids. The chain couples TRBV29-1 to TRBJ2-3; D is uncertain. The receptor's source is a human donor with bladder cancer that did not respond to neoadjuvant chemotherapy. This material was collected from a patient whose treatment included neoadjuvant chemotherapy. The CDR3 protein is CSVDGAATDTQYF. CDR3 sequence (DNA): TGCAGCGTTGATGGCGCGGCCACAGATACGCAGTATTTT.